This T cell receptor beta chain is from a study of blood T cell repertoires in COVID-19. About the research overall: Material from acute and convalescent COVID-19 was sourced from the United States, Italy and Spain.

Under the authors' procedure: From reference gene primer amplification, estimates of nucleated cell counts were derived. This table comes from immunoSEQ multiplex PCR, and its TCRdb copy is limited to in-frame clones, with some not included. The V and J calls and clone size were taken over from that table, and D and trimming were inferred from the DNA. The repertoire holds over 35,000 clones, approximately 90% seen once, with 8% to 9% in the top ten. Source material: peripheral blood. The receptor was derived from a man aged 55 to 70 with active COVID-19.

CDR3 sequence: CASSFGRSETQYF. For the CDR3, the DNA is TGCGCCAGCAGCTTCGGGAGGAGTGAGACCCAGTACTTC. The chain employs TRBV5-1 and TRBJ2-5; TRBD2 matches at 7 bases. V lost 2 bases and J lost 5; bases outside the gene matches: 3. There are 13 residues in the CDR3. CDR1 and CDR2 (germline): SGHRS, YFSETQ.